The present T cell receptor (beta chain) was sequenced within a study of blood T cell repertoires in COVID-19. Overall study context: The United States, Italy and Spain were the sources of the acute and convalescent COVID-19 samples.

V shed 5 bases and J 6 bases; nucleotides not matched to a gene: 8. Germline V gives CDR1 LNHDA, CDR2 SQIVND (reference sequence). The CDR3 covers 14 residues. Clinical history reported by participants formed the basis on which cohorts were assigned. Per the study methods: Reference gene primer amplification gave nucleated cell count estimates. TCRdb keeps only in-frame clones here, not all; method: immunoSEQ multiplex PCR. That table is the source of V, J and clone size, and D and trimming were worked out from the DNA. The sample has 450,000 to 500,000 clones, approximately 91% seen once. This TCR derives from a woman aged 60 to 75 who had recovered from COVID-19. Specimen: PBMCs or T cells enriched from blood (not recorded which). The chain joins TRBV19 to TRBJ2-7, with 9 nucleotides matching TRBD1. CDR3 amino acids: CASSATGGGVEQYF. The CDR3 nucleotides are TGTGCCAGTAGTGCGACAGGGGGAGGCGTCGAGCAGTACTTC.